This T cell receptor (beta chain) was retrieved from a study of PD-1 blockade in mismatch repair-deficient tumors. The wider study: Patients had more than ten mismatch repair-deficient cancer types, all previously treated and progressing. Study-level findings and limits: Tumor-resident clones, often absent from pretreatment blood, expanded after pembrolizumab and then contracted.

Profiled with immunoSEQ multiplex PCR; TCRdb holds only in-frame clones, not every one. The sample has around 51,000 clones, over 70% seen once. All patients were mismatch repair deficient, assessed by either PCR or immunohistochemistry. TCR sequencing covered three patients who responded to pembrolizumab. On this clone: Its antigen is undetermined.

CDR3 length equals 15 residues. Trimming cost V 0 bases and J 0 bases, with 9 bases left between them. Germline CDR1 reads GTSNPN; CDR2 reads SVGIG (reference sequence). This TCR was sampled from an adult with mismatch repair-deficient cancer. The chain links TRBV30 to TRBJ1-5, with D possibly TRBD1 on 5 matching bases. The sample here was peripheral blood, taken approximately 18 weeks after starting pembrolizumab. CDR3 loop: CAWSVGTDSNQPQHF. The CDR3 coding sequence is TGTGCCTGGAGTGTCGGGACGGATAGCAATCAGCCCCAGCATTTT.